This T cell receptor beta chain stems from a study of regulatory T cells in long-lasting Graves disease. Trimming shortened V by 5 bases and J by 1 base, and 9 bases separated the two germline ends. Germline V gene data show CDR1 as MNHNS and CDR2 as SASEGT. The CDR3 loop spans 13 amino acids. Assembly of TCR beta libraries relied on iRepertoire HTBI primers together with Arm-PCR of CDR3 regions. TCRdb processed the multiplex PCR reads anew with MiXCR; each CDR3 protein has one entry. Here the sample spans fewer than 650,000 distinct CDR3 sequences, 15% to 20% being singletons. Noted time point: newly diagnosed GD, antithyroid drugs for less than 3 months. With RNA extracted from PBMCs as input, the TCR library was made. The same sample was also studied in work on T cells in Graves' hyperthyroidism and ophthalmopathy.

The V and J genes are TRBV6-1 and TRBJ2-7; D remains unclear. The TCR originated in a woman aged 25 to 39 with Graves disease. The sample consisted of peripheral blood mononuclear cells (PBMCs), taken at new diagnosis, from a patient treated with antithyroid drugs. CDR3 DNA sequence: TGTGCCAGCAGTCGGTGGCAATCCTACGAGCAGTACTTC. Translating it yields CASSRWQSYEQYF.